These T cell receptor beta chains were read from a single sample in a study of early T cells in non-severe SARS-CoV-2 infection. MiXCR, applied by TCRdb to the 5' RACE reads, yields one record per CDR3 protein. Of about 92,000 distinct CDR3 sequences listed, 15% to 20% are singletons. The sequenced material came from whole blood. The origin of the receptors is an adult who was a healthcare worker with PCR-confirmed SARS-CoV-2 infection or an uninfected control (not recorded which). Both conserved end residues are part of each CDR3. Fields, in order: clone size, D gene, V gene, J gene, CDR3 protein, CDR3 DNA. A D gene is named only where the DNA matches it firmly. Clone sizes are given selectively: once, few, many, or a class where the clone is expanded.

-	TRBD1	TRBV18	TRBJ1-6	CASSPATGQINSPLHF	TGTGCCAGCTCACCAGCGACGGGACAGATTAATTCACCCCTCCACTTT
-	TRBD1	TRBV9	TRBJ2-2	CASSPPGAGGPGELFF	TGTGCCAGCAGCCCACCAGGGGCAGGGGGACCCGGGGAGCTGTTTTTT
-	TRBD2	TRBV6-4	TRBJ2-1	CASSDDAGGPYNEQFF	TGTGCCAGCAGTGACGACGCGGGAGGGCCGTACAATGAGCAGTTCTTC
few	-	TRBV28	TRBJ2-5	CASTLRGGGETQYF	TGTGCCAGCACCTTAAGGGGGGGAGGAGAGACCCAGTACTTC
-	-	TRBV7-9	TRBJ1-2	CASSFGTGNYGYTF	TGTGCCAGCAGCTTCGGGACCGGTAATTATGGCTACACCTTC
few	TRBD2	TRBV12-5	TRBJ2-1	CASGLPARTSGEHNEQFF	TGTGCTAGTGGTTTGCCCGCCCGGACTAGCGGGGAACACAATGAGCAGTTCTTC
few	-	TRBV29-1	TRBJ2-5	CSVERERRRETQYF	TGCAGCGTTGAAAGGGAGCGGAGACGGGAGACCCAGTACTTC
few	-	TRBV7-2	TRBJ1-4	CASSTKRGGAGATNEKLFF	TGTGCCAGCAGCACAAAACGTGGCGGGGCGGGGGCAACTAATGAAAAACTGTTTTTT
once	TRBD1	TRBV12-3/TRBV12-4	TRBJ2-2	CADRVENTGELFF	TGTGCCGACAGGGTCGAGAACACCGGGGAGCTGTTTTTT
-	TRBD1	TRBV6-2/TRBV6-3	TRBJ2-4	CASSRQGSIKNIQYF	TGTGCCAGCAGCCGACAGGGATCGATCAAAAACATTCAGTACTTC
-	TRBD1	TRBV9	TRBJ1-5	CASSVGAGGQPQHF	TGTGCCAGCAGCGTAGGGGCAGGGGGACAGCCCCAGCATTTT
few	-	TRBV5-1	TRBJ1-3	CASSFGYSGNTIYF	TGCGCCAGCAGCTTCGGATACTCTGGAAACACCATATATTTT
many	TRBD1	TRBV5-1	TRBJ2-1	CASSWGQYNEQFF	TGCGCCAGCAGCTGGGGACAGTACAATGAGCAGTTCTTC